The sequence of this T cell receptor beta chain was determined in a study of T cell repertoires in cytomegalovirus infection (dated by TCRdb to between 2019 and 2020). A note on the overall study: Alongside well-studied HLA-B-restricted epitopes, the peptide stimulations were aimed at recently identified HLA-C-restricted CMV epitopes, whose presentation resists viral immunomodulation. Because public TCR beta signatures pointed to carriage of CMV infection together with the matching HLA type, the HLA type of each donor mattered for the analysis. Points the paper makes about the study in general: The ex vivo response was dominated by HLA-C-restricted CMV-specific TCR beta clonotypes, which also provided the single most frequent clonotype in two of eight donors. In both this cohort and an independent roughly 360-donor cohort, the cumulative frequency of public TCR beta family members distinguished carriers of CMV infection plus the relevant HLA type.

V gives up 5 bases and J gives up 4 bases, and the segment between their germline ends measures 8 bases. Reading from cysteine to phenylalanine, the CDR3 counts 12 amino acids. Only CDR3 DNA remains: 36 bases, in frame from the first base. For CDR1 and CDR2, the germline V gene lists SGHAT and FQNNGV. The label giving this sample's treatment or condition can be read as: in vitro stimulation with specific CMV peptide epitopes to enrich CMV-specific T cells. This clonotype occurred a few times. Its antigen remains undetermined. One base away there is no much larger clone; base qualities are not given. TCRdb names Illumina HiSeq 1500 as the instrument used. In TCRdb, the public reads were trimmed at Q25 with fastp and aligned with MiXCR, with productive beta chains retained. Each entry is one CDR3 protein sequence, shown with its most common DNA and genes. Here the sample has hundreds of thousands of distinct CDR3 sequences; around 30% occur a single time. The ten largest clones represent 15% to 20% of the sample.

The TCR comes from a human donor in good health (CMV status not recorded). Some clones in this sample may be carry-over from other donors' samples. The chain is made from TRBV11-2 and TRBJ2-5; no D gene call is confident. The sample was cultured PBMCs, taken from culture after CMV antigen stimulation. For the CDR3, the sequence is CASSPFVETQYF. The DNA is as follows: TGTGCCAGCAGCCCCTTCGTAGAGACCCAGTACTTC.